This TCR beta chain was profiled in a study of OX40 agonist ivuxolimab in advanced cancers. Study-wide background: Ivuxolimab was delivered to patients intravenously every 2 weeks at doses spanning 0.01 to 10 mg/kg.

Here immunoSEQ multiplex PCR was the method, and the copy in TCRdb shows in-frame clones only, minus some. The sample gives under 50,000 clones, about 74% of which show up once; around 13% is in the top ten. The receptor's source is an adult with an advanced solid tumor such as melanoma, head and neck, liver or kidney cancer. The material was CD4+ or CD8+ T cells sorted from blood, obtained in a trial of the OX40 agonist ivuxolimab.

In DNA, the CDR3 is TGTGCCAGCAGCCAAGGACGCCGGGCAGATACGCAGTATTTT. This sequence encodes CASSQGRRADTQYF. The chain has TRBV4-2 and TRBJ2-3; D not certain. Germline CDR1 and CDR2: LGHNA and YNFKEQ. CDR3 length: 14 amino acids. Between the trimmed V and J ends, which lost 1 base and 4 bases, there was a span of 9 bases.